The table lists the clone carrying this T cell receptor (beta chain) with a few counts. Antigen specificity is unknown. This sample is drawn from a study of regulatory T cells in long-lasting Graves disease. The study, taken as a whole, reports: Persistent Graves' cases showed lower TCR diversity than newly diagnosed cases.

Sequencing libraries for TCR beta were prepared with iRepertoire HTBI primers and Arm-PCR of CDR3 regions. Each CDR3 protein is one row after TCRdb ran MiXCR on the multiplex PCR reads. This table holds approximately 290,000 distinct CDR3 sequences, around 23% found once. Indicated time point: persistent/refractory GD, antithyroid drugs over 5 years with positive TRAb. Extracted PBMC RNA gave rise to the TCR library. This specimen consisted of peripheral blood mononuclear cells (PBMCs), obtained when the disease was refractory, from a patient treated with antithyroid drugs. This sequence was found in a female donor with Graves disease.

The DNA of the CDR3 is TGTGCCAGCAGGACTCTCTACAGGATTGGTCTCACCGGGGAGCTGTTTTTT. Its translation: CASRTLYRIGLTGELFF. This rearrangement joins TRBV6-1 to TRBJ2-2; D possibly corresponds to TRBD1 (5 bases). The germline gives CDR1 MNHNS, CDR2 SASEGT. The CDR3 sequence is 17 residues long. V dropped 6 bases and J dropped 4 bases, with 21 bases sitting between them.